This T cell receptor beta chain was profiled in a study of cytomegalovirus exposure and HLA in healthy donors. Looking at the study overall: From 150 million to 200 million T cells, an earlier analysis saw 120 million or so unique TCR beta sequences.

60 Vbeta and 13 Jbeta primers were used in PCR. Produced via immunoSEQ multiplex PCR; TCRdb's table is partial and in-frame only. The data contain about 140,000 clones, roughly three quarters of them singletons. CDR1 and CDR2 from the germline V gene are ENHRY and SYGVKD. The CDR3 runs to 20 residues. Germline trimming cut 7 bases from V and 0 bases from J; bases unmatched to any gene: 15. This receptor was obtained from a male donor in good health and CMV-seronegative. V is TRBV10-3 and J is TRBJ2-6; the match to TRBD1 covers 10 bases. Sequencing used PBMCs. CDR3 in amino acids: CAITGTGASGLPSGANVLTF. DNA of the CDR3: TGTGCCATCACCGGGACAGGGGCGTCAGGACTCCCCTCTGGGGCCAACGTCCTGACTTTC.